This TCR beta chain was identified in a study of blood T cell repertoires in COVID-19. Study at large: Whether acute or convalescent, the COVID-19 samples came from the United States, Italy and Spain. T cells, B-cell-depleted T cells, or PBMCs supplied cDNA or gDNA.

Under the authors' procedure: How many nucleated cells were present was estimated from reference gene primer amplification. Using immunoSEQ multiplex PCR, the repertoire was profiled, and TCRdb retains in-frame clones only, with some absent. D and trimming come from the DNA, and the V and J calls and clone size come from that table. There are 62,000 or so clones in the sample; 80% to 90% occur only once, and about 2.9% lies in the top ten. The CDR3 contains 15 residues. Germline V CDR1 and CDR2: ENHRY, SYGVKD. The V and J ends lost 3 bases and 3 bases respectively, with 14 bases between them. The receptor was isolated from a man between 45 and 60 years old with acute or convalescent COVID-19. The sample consisted of peripheral blood. This rearrangement joins TRBV10-3 to TRBJ1-1; D not resolved. This CDR3 reads CAISEAGRWDTEAFF. The CDR3 DNA reads TGTGCCATCAGTGAAGCGGGCAGATGGGACACTGAAGCTTTCTTT.